The 25 T cell receptor beta chains below were found in one sample sequenced in a study of blood T cell repertoires in COVID-19. The data were produced by immunoSEQ multiplex PCR, yet TCRdb's version contains in-frame clones alone and is incomplete. The sample has around 110,000 clones; 70% to 85% are singletons. Sequencing was carried out using peripheral blood. Receptors were obtained from a man in his 70s with active or convalescent COVID-19.

The chain carries TRBV19 and TRBJ2-2, with 7 bases matching TRBD1. CDR1 and CDR2 from the germline V gene are LNHDA and SQIVND (reference sequence). Unmatched junction bases numbered 5, after V lost 6 bases and J lost 1 base. The CDR3 sequence is 15 residues long. The CDR3 coding sequence is TGTGCCAGTAGGAGGACAGGAGAGAACACCGGGGAGCTGTTTTTT. Residues: CASRRTGENTGELFF.

The chain combines TRBV30 with TRBJ2-7; D is perhaps TRBD1 (5 bases). The CDR3 extends over 14 amino acids. V was trimmed by 4 bases and J by 2 bases, leaving 15 bases between them. CDR1 GTSNPN and CDR2 SVGIG come from the germline V gene (reference sequence). The CDR3 spells CAWNSAGPAYEQYF. DNA for the CDR3: TGTGCCTGGAACTCAGCAGGGCCCGCCTACGAGCAGTACTTC. The full variable domain, completed using reference TRBV30 and TRBJ2-7, is SQTIHQWPATLVQPVGSPLSLECTVEGTSNPNLYWYRQAAGRGLQLLFYSVGIGQISSEVPQNLSASRPQDRQFILSSKKLLLSDSGFYLCAWNSAGPAYEQYFGPGTRLTVT.

The table lists this clone with a few counts. The chain combines TRBV27 with TRBJ1-1, with TRBD1 matching over 8 bases. This CDR3 is built from 14 residues. The V gene's germline CDR1 is MNHEY and CDR2 SMNVEV (reference sequence). J gave up 1 base and V 5 bases, and 3 bases lay outside the gene matches. This CDR3 reads CASSQTGANTEAFF. The CDR3, as DNA: TGTGCCAGCAGTCAGACAGGGGCGAACACTGAAGCTTTCTTT.

The chain links TRBV3-1 (or the pseudogene TRBV3-2) to TRBJ2-3; D gene ambiguous. V was shortened by 4 bases and J by 5 bases, with 10 bases between the two germline ends. The length of the CDR3 is 13 residues. CDR1 and CDR2 from the germline V gene are LGHDT and YNNKEL (reference sequence). The CDR3: CASSPGVGDTQYF. CDR3 DNA: TGTGCCAGCAGCCCCGGAGTCGGAGATACGCAGTATTTT.

This chain uses TRBV12-3 or TRBV12-4 with TRBJ2-1, with a tentative D call TRBD1 (6 bases). The CDR3 has 13 residues. V lost 4 bases to trimming and J lost 6 bases, with 10 bases between them. CDR3 in amino acids: CASSWDTGNEQFF. CDR3 nucleotide sequence: TGTGCCAGCAGTTGGGACACGGGCAATGAGCAGTTCTTC.

The rearrangement joins TRBV10-3 to TRBJ1-4; D is unresolved. The CDR3 runs to 14 residues. V shed 3 bases and J shed 5 bases, with 10 bases lying between them. From germline, CDR1 is ENHRY and CDR2 SYGVKD. CDR3: CAISDGGRNEKLFF. Here the CDR3 DNA reads TGTGCCATCAGTGACGGAGGGAGGAATGAAAAACTGTTTTTT.

This clone has a single count. The rearrangement links TRBV7-3 to TRBJ2-1; TRBD2 agrees at 10 bases. The CDR3 consists of 15 residues. V shed 5 bases and J 8 bases; nucleotides not matched to a gene: 9. From germline, CDR1 is SGHTA and CDR2 FQGTGA. CDR3 loop: CASSVSGGASHEQFF. Here the CDR3 DNA reads TGTGCCAGCAGCGTCAGCGGGGGGGCCAGCCATGAGCAGTTCTTC.

J is TRBJ2-1 and V is TRBV4-3; 7 bases are a match to TRBD2. In germline, CDR1 is LGHNA, CDR2 YSLEER. The CDR3 spans 17 residues. V trimming: 1 base; J trimming: 0 bases; junction bases outside the gene matches: 6. The CDR3, as DNA: TGCGCCAGCAGCCAAGTAGCGGAGCGGGGCTCCTACAATGAGCAGTTCTTC. Translated: CASSQVAERGSYNEQFF.

The rearrangement links TRBV6-8 to TRBJ2-7; 10 bases align to TRBD1. V dropped 5 bases and J dropped 2; count of bases not matched to a gene: 9. CDR3 length equals 16 residues. Germline V CDR1 and CDR2: MNHGY, SAAAGT. This chain's CDR3 is CASSASGTGATYEQYF. The CDR3 DNA reads as TGTGCCAGCAGTGCCTCCGGGACAGGGGCGACCTACGAGCAGTACTTC.

The rearrangement links TRBV18 to TRBJ2-7; 7 positions agree with TRBD2. The germline gives CDR1 KGHSH, CDR2 LQKENI. The ends lost 4 bases at V and 3 bases at J; junction bases unmatched: 6. This CDR3 comprises 14 residues. CDR3 residues: CASSRSGNVYEQYF. DNA for the CDR3: TGTGCCAGCTCACGAAGCGGGAATGTCTACGAGCAGTACTTC.

V usage is TRBV30 and J usage is TRBJ1-1; 8 bases fit TRBD1. This CDR3 is built from 13 residues. Germline V gene lookup returns CDR1 GTSNPN and CDR2 SVGIG (reference sequence). V was pared by 1 base and J by 3 bases, with 1 base of the junction left unmatched. The DNA for the CDR3 is TGTGCCTGGAGTGACAGGGGGTACACTGAAGCTTTCTTT. This gives the protein CAWSDRGYTEAFF.

The V gene is TRBV5-1, the J gene TRBJ2-5, with D tentatively TRBD1 (5 bases). This CDR3 has 14 amino acids. In germline, CDR1 is SGHRS, CDR2 YFSETQ. The V end was cut by 4 bases, the J end by 1 base, with 11 bases between. The DNA for the CDR3 is TGCGCCAGCAGCGCAGGACAACCCCAAGAGACCCAGTACTTC. As protein: CASSAGQPQETQYF.

The chain has TRBV7-2 and TRBJ1-5; TRBD1 matches 10 bases. Unmatched junction bases numbered 10, after V lost 5 bases and J lost 9 bases. CDR3 size: 15 residues. CDR1 and CDR2 from the germline V gene are SGHTA and FQGNSA. The DNA for the CDR3 is TGTGCCAGCAGCAAAGACGGGACAGGGGAAAGGCCCCAGCATTTT. This codes for CASSKDGTGERPQHF.

This chain joins TRBV12-5 and TRBJ2-3, with 9 bases that match TRBD1. The germline V gene encodes CDR1 LGHNT and CDR2 FRNRAP. V lost 2 bases, J lost 0 bases, and 12 bases stayed unmatched. This CDR3 is 19 amino acids long. The CDR3 bases are TGTGCTAGTGGTTTGACCGGCCGGTGGGGGACAGGGAGCACAGATACGCAGTATTTT. Translated, it gives CASGLTGRWGTGSTDTQYF. Variable domain in full (rest from reference TRBV12-5 and TRBJ2-3): DARVTQTPRHKVTEMGQEVTMRCQPILGHNTVFWYRQTMMQGLELLAYFRNRAPLDDSGMPKDRFSAEMPDATLATLKIQPSEPRDSAVYFCASGLTGRWGTGSTDTQYFGPGTRLTVL.

This clone was recorded a few times. This chain joins TRBV9 and TRBJ2-7; tentatively, D is TRBD2 (5 bases). This CDR3 is 15 amino acids long. Looked up from germline, CDR1 is SGDLS and CDR2 is YYNGEE. Trimming took off 1 base at V and 3 bases at J, with 14 bases between the two ends. CDR3: CASSVNCGLFYEQYF. CDR3 bases: TGTGCCAGCAGCGTAAATTGCGGACTCTTCTACGAGCAGTACTTC.

This chain connects TRBV6-1 to TRBJ1-1, with TRBD1 matching over 7 bases. The CDR3 has 14 residues. CDR1 and CDR2 (germline): MNHNS, SASEGT. V lost 6 bases, J lost 1 base, and 5 bases stayed unmatched. The CDR3 nucleotides are TGTGCCAGCAGGACCGGGACAGAGAACACTGAAGCTTTCTTT. This codes for CASRTGTENTEAFF.

The chain recombines TRBV5-6 with TRBJ1-2; D may be TRBD1 (6 bases). This CDR3 contains 13 residues. V was pared by 0 bases and J by 7 bases, with 10 bases between. Germline values: CDR1 SGHDT, CDR2 YYEEEE. Here the CDR3 reads CASSLAGERGYTF. CDR3 coding DNA: TGTGCCAGCAGCTTGGCAGGGGAACGTGGCTACACCTTC.

The V call is TRBV18, the J call TRBJ1-2, with D tentatively TRBD1 (6 bases). This CDR3 has 15 amino acids. CDR1 KGHSH and CDR2 LQKENI come from the germline V gene. Trimming removed 0 bases at V and 4 bases at J, with 12 bases between. CDR3 region: CASSPPRGSFYGYTF. In DNA form, the CDR3 reads TGTGCCAGCTCACCACCCAGGGGCAGTTTCTATGGCTACACCTTC.

This chain links TRBV6-2 or TRBV6-3 with TRBJ1-1; a weak D match, TRBD1 (5 bases). Per germline, CDR1 MNHEY and CDR2 SVGEGT. The CDR3 has 15 residues. Trimming took 2 bases from V and 3 from J, leaving 13 bases between them. The CDR3 reads CASSYRGEGYTEAFF. The DNA of the CDR3 is TGTGCCAGCAGTTACAGAGGGGAGGGCTACACTGAAGCTTTCTTT.

The chain recombines TRBV4-3 with TRBJ1-4; no clear D gene. This CDR3 is 14 amino acids long. With 0 bases removed from V and 8 bases from J, the gap between germline ends came to 10 bases. From germline, CDR1 is LGHNA and CDR2 YSLEER. The CDR3 loop is CASSQDRGSEKLFF. The CDR3 coding sequence is TGCGCCAGCAGCCAAGACAGAGGGTCGGAAAAACTGTTTTTT.

This clone came up once. Other DNA sequences of this sample code for an identical CDR3. The rearrangement links TRBV18 to TRBJ1-2; 7 bases align to TRBD1. This CDR3 is 13 amino acids long. CDR1 is KGHSH and CDR2 is LQKENI in the germline V gene. The junction had 4 bases not matched to a gene; V was cut back by 5 bases and J by 4 bases. The CDR3 DNA follows: TGTGCCAGCTCATTACGGGACAGCTATGGCTACACCTTC. This gives the protein CASSLRDSYGYTF.

This chain uses TRBV4-3 with TRBJ2-2; 9 bases match TRBD1. Trimming cost V 3 bases and J 6 bases; bases outside gene matches: 17. Per the germline V gene, CDR1 is LGHNA and CDR2 is YSLEER. This CDR3 comprises 19 residues. The CDR3, as DNA: TGCGCCAGCAGCCAGGGTCCCGGGACAGGGATTTTAGTATCCGGGGAGCTGTTTTTT. Its protein is CASSQGPGTGILVSGELFF.

The chain is built from TRBV6-2 or TRBV6-3 and TRBJ1-2; the D gene is possibly TRBD1 (5 bases). The germline V and J ends were trimmed by 3 bases and 0 bases, with 8 bases remaining between them. CDR1 and CDR2 from the germline V gene are MNHEY and SVGEGT. The CDR3 has 14 residues. The CDR3 DNA sequence: TGTGCCAGCAGTTATACGACAGCTAACTATGGCTACACCTTC. Translated: CASSYTTANYGYTF.

The genes are TRBV18 and TRBJ2-3, with 8 bases lining up with TRBD1. The CDR3 extends over 16 amino acids. Germline V gene lookup returns CDR1 KGHSH and CDR2 LQKENI. V dropped 3 bases and J dropped 4; count of bases not matched to a gene: 9. The chain's CDR3 is CASSPPGQAVPDTQYF. The CDR3 nucleotides read TGTGCCAGCTCACCCCCGGGACAGGCCGTCCCAGATACGCAGTATTTT.

This chain uses TRBV6-4 with TRBJ2-3; 8 bases are shared with TRBD2. This CDR3 is built from 19 residues. With 6 bases clipped from V and 2 bases from J, the junction kept 19 bases outside the gene matches. Germline V CDR1 and CDR2: MRHNA, SNTAGT. CDR3 in DNA: TGTGCCAGCAGGAACGGGGGGGCCGGGCGATTGAAATACACAGATACGCAGTATTTT. It specifies CASRNGGAGRLKYTDTQYF.